A single sample is the source of the 2 T cell receptor beta chains below, sequenced in a study of shared clonotypes between healthy human individuals. CD45RO-negative, CCR7-positively selected cells formed the naive CD8 fraction, excluding terminally differentiated effector memory CD45RA+ cells. Using immunoSEQ multiplex PCR, the repertoire was profiled, and TCRdb retains in-frame clones only, with some absent. Of fewer than 1 million clones listed, about 96% are singletons. Sequencing input: naive CD8+ T cells sorted from blood. These receptors were collected from a man younger than 45 in good health.

The gene calls are TRBV19 and TRBJ2-1; TRBD1 is a possible D gene (5 bases). The germline V and J ends were trimmed by 3 bases and 6 bases, with 15 bases remaining between them. This CDR3 comprises 15 residues. CDR1 and CDR2 from the germline V gene are LNHDA and SQIVND (reference sequence). CDR3 loop: CASSILGQGSNEQFF. The CDR3 nucleotides read TGTGCCAGTAGTATCCTAGGACAAGGCTCCAATGAGCAGTTCTTC.

This rearrangement joins TRBV28 to TRBJ1-5; TRBD1 might be the D (5 bases). The V and J ends lost 8 bases and 0 bases respectively, with 8 bases between them. Per germline, CDR1 MDHEN and CDR2 SYDVKM. The CDR3 runs to 13 residues. CDR3 bases: TGTGCCAGCTGGGGCGATAGCAATCAGCCCCAGCATTTT. Translated, it gives CASWGDSNQPQHF. The variable domain in full, completed from reference TRBV28 and TRBJ1-5, reads DVKVTQSSRYLVKRTGEKVFLECVQDMDHENMFWYRQDPGLGLRLIYFSYDVKMKEKGDIPEGYSVSREKKERFSLILESASTNQTSMYLCASWGDSNQPQHFGDGTRLSIL.